What follows are 19 T cell receptor beta chains derived from one specimen sequenced in a study of PD-1 blockade in classical Hodgkin lymphoma (TCRdb year 2020). The sample's time point label, in plain terms: cycle 4 day 1 (C4D1), after around six weeks of nivolumab. Relapse after autologous stem cell transplantation had occurred in all trial patients, and cohorts A, B and C were distinguished by prior brentuximab vedotin exposure. Library construction relied on the immunoSEQ multiplex PCR assay. TCRdb stores this immuneACCESS table with in-frame sequences only. Part of the clones is absent; in the studies checked, under half of the shortfall reflects unresolved V genes, and no reason is known for the rest. Here the sample has over 85,000 clones; more than 85% occur a single time. Around 2% of the sample lies in the top ten. Here the sequenced sample was peripheral blood mononuclear cells (PBMCs), taken before the fourth cycle of nivolumab. The source is a human donor with classical Hodgkin lymphoma.

This clone was counted once. This chain uses TRBV6-6 with TRBJ2-5; 8 nucleotides align to TRBD1. Germline assignment: CDR1 MNHNY and CDR2 SVGAGI (reference sequence). The trim removed 2 bases at V and 0 bases at J, leaving 5 bases unmatched. CDR3 length equals 16 residues. Here the CDR3 reads CASSYGTGFNQETQYF. The DNA for the CDR3 is TGTGCCAGCAGTTACGGGACAGGATTTAACCAAGAGACCCAGTACTTC.

The chain combines TRBV18 with TRBJ2-2, with a weak D call TRBD2 (6 bases). V was trimmed by 3 bases and J by 4 bases, leaving 9 bases between them. In germline, CDR1 is KGHSH, CDR2 LQKENI. This CDR3 region has 14 residues. CDR3 residues: CASSPGLVTGELFF. The CDR3 DNA is TGTGCCAGCTCACCGGGACTGGTCACCGGGGAGCTGTTTTTT.

The V and J genes are TRBV6-1 and TRBJ1-1, with 7 bases lining up with TRBD1. This CDR3 has 15 amino acids. Germline loops: CDR1 MNHNS, CDR2 SASEGT. V lost 3 bases, J lost 6 bases, and 10 bases stayed unmatched. DNA of the CDR3: TGTGCCAGCAGTGAGGGGGGACAGCGCTTACCTGAAGCTTTCTTT. Amino acid sequence: CASSEGGQRLPEAFF.

V and J are TRBV6-1 and TRBJ2-3; D unclear. The germline V and J ends were trimmed by 0 bases and 6 bases, with 16 bases remaining between them. The length of the CDR3 is 16 residues. Germline V CDR1 and CDR2: MNHNS, SASEGT. CDR3 nucleotide sequence: TGTGCCAGCAGTGAAGCAAGCTGGTTACGAGAGGATACGCAGTATTTT. This codes for CASSEASWLREDTQYF.

This chain links TRBV7-9 with TRBJ2-1, with 11 bases identical to TRBD2. The CDR3 covers 16 residues. J was trimmed by 4 bases and V by 5 bases; bases with no gene match: 7. CDR1 SEHNR and CDR2 FQNEAQ come from the germline V gene (reference sequence). Written as DNA, the CDR3 is TGTGCCAGCAGCGGTAGCGGGAGGGCCCCTTACAATGAGCAGTTCTTC. Translation: CASSGSGRAPYNEQFF.

The table lists this clone with a few counts. The chain uses TRBV9 and TRBJ2-4; D remains unclear. Per germline, CDR1 SGDLS and CDR2 YYNGEE. Trimming took off 3 bases at V and 8 bases at J, with 12 bases between the two ends. This CDR3 spans 13 amino acids. CDR3 coding DNA: TGTGCCAGCAGCGGCGTTCTCCGGGACATTCAGTACTTC. It codes for CASSGVLRDIQYF.

V usage is TRBV5-1 and J usage is TRBJ2-7; 9 nucleotides agree with TRBD1. The CDR3 is 15 residues long. Germline assignment: CDR1 SGHRS and CDR2 YFSETQ. The ends lost 3 bases at V and 7 bases at J; junction bases unmatched: 11. The CDR3 loop is CASSSSRDRAREQYF. The CDR3 DNA is TGCGCCAGCAGCTCATCCCGGGACAGGGCCCGAGAGCAGTACTTC.

This chain connects TRBV30 to TRBJ1-5; D uncertain. V lost 2 bases and J 0 bases, leaving 5 bases between the germline ends. The germline gives CDR1 GTSNPN, CDR2 SVGIG (reference sequence). This CDR3 has 13 residues. CDR3 residues: CAWSSGSNQPQHF. The DNA for the CDR3 is TGTGCCTGGAGTTCAGGTAGCAATCAGCCCCAGCATTTT.

The rearrangement uses TRBV6-6 and TRBJ2-5; the D is unclear. Germline V gene data show CDR1 as MNHNY and CDR2 as SVGAGI (reference sequence). The CDR3 is 15 amino acids. V was clipped by 2 bases and J by 1 base, with 11 bases between them. DNA of the CDR3: TGTGCCAGCAGTTACGGGTCTACCGGCCAAGAGACCCAGTACTTC. Translation gives CASSYGSTGQETQYF.

The V and J genes are TRBV11-2 and TRBJ2-5; the match to TRBD1 covers 8 bases. Per the germline V gene, CDR1 is SGHAT and CDR2 is FQNNGV. The trim removed 5 bases at V and 2 bases at J, leaving 10 bases unmatched. This CDR3 has 16 residues. CDR3 sequence: CASSPGTGLPQETQYF. The DNA for the CDR3 is TGTGCCAGCAGCCCAGGGACAGGCCTACCTCAAGAGACCCAGTACTTC.

The rearrangement links TRBV5-4 to TRBJ1-2, with 7 positions matching TRBD1. The CDR3 is 15 residues long. The trim removed 4 bases at V and 4 bases at J, leaving 10 bases unmatched. Germline values: CDR1 SGHNT, CDR2 YYREEE (reference sequence). CDR3 region: CASSRRDSLVYGYTF. For the CDR3, the DNA is TGTGCCAGCAGCAGAAGGGACAGTCTGGTCTATGGCTACACCTTC. The whole variable domain, filled in from reference TRBV5-4 and TRBJ1-2, reads ETGVTQSPTHLIKTRGQQVTLRCSSQSGHNTVSWYQQALGQGPQFIFQYYREEENGRGNFPPRFSGLQFPNYSSELNVNALELDDSALYLCASSRRDSLVYGYTFGSGTRLTVV.

The CDR3 loop reads CAWSAASGRMSGDYNEQFF. The CDR3 bases are TGTGCCTGGAGCGCGGCTAGCGGGAGGATGTCGGGAGATTACAATGAGCAGTTCTTC. The V gene is TRBV30, the J gene TRBJ2-1; 11 bases agree with TRBD2. The germline V gene encodes CDR1 GTSNPN and CDR2 SVGIG (reference sequence). V lost 3 bases to trimming and J lost 4 bases; unmatched junction nucleotides: 17. This CDR3 contains 19 residues.

The V and J genes are TRBV27 and TRBJ2-4, with 8 bases matching TRBD1. V gave up 6 bases and J gave up 1 base; unmatched junction bases: 5. Germline values: CDR1 MNHEY, CDR2 SMNVEV (reference sequence). The CDR3 totals 15 residues. CDR3: CASRSGGAAKNIQYF. The CDR3 DNA reads TGTGCCAGCAGATCAGGGGGCGCGGCCAAAAACATTCAGTACTTC.

The V gene is TRBV7-2, the J gene TRBJ2-1; D remains ambiguous. V lost 0 bases to trimming and J lost 0 bases, with 18 bases between them. CDR3 length: 19 residues. Germline lookup yields CDR1 SGHTA and CDR2 FQGNSA. The CDR3 DNA reads as TGTGCCAGCAGCTTAGCAGGATTTGGAATCGTTGGCTCCTACAATGAGCAGTTCTTC. Amino acid sequence: CASSLAGFGIVGSYNEQFF.

In its sample, this clone was seen a few times. The chain employs TRBV29-1 and TRBJ1-2; no clear D. The germline V and J ends were trimmed by 3 bases and 4 bases, with 6 bases remaining between them. The germline V gene has CDR1 SQVTM and CDR2 ANQGSEA. CDR3 length equals 11 residues. The CDR3 nucleotides read TGCAGCGTTGAGGCAGTCTATGGCTACACCTTC. It translates to CSVEAVYGYTF.

The chain combines TRBV28 with TRBJ2-7, with 8 positions matching TRBD2. Germline V CDR1 and CDR2: MDHEN, SYDVKM. J was trimmed by 5 bases and V by 1 base; bases with no gene match: 10. The CDR3 spans 16 residues. CDR3 bases: TGTGCCAGCAGTTTATTCGTCGGGGGGGGAGGGAACGAGCAGTACTTC. Translating gives CASSLFVGGGGNEQYF.

V and J are TRBV19 and TRBJ2-6; D is ambiguous. Germline V gene data show CDR1 as LNHDA and CDR2 as SQIVND (reference sequence). The CDR3 is 15 amino acids. V lost 3 bases and J lost 0, with 6 bases in between. CDR3 coding DNA: TGTGCCAGTAGTATGCACGACTCTGGGGCCAACGTCCTGACTTTC. Its translation is CASSMHDSGANVLTF.

The rearrangement uses TRBV28 and TRBJ2-7, with 7 bases identical to TRBD2. V trimming: 5 bases; J trimming: 4 bases; junction bases outside the gene matches: 11. CDR1 is MDHEN and CDR2 is SYDVKM in the germline V gene. The CDR3 totals 15 residues. As DNA, the CDR3 is TGTGCCAGCAGTCCGGCGGGAGTTTTATTGTACGAGCAGTACTTC. Translating it yields CASSPAGVLLYEQYF.

The sample holds a few counts of this clone. A junction end diverges from the germline sequence, so it may reflect a read error. The chain has TRBV7-7 and TRBJ2-5; D gene ambiguous. The CDR3 has 17 amino acids. Germline CDR1 SSHAT, CDR2 FNYEAQ (reference sequence). The CDR3 protein is CASSLGSFVGSAETQYF. In DNA, the CDR3 is TGTGCTAGCAGCTTAGGGTCATTCGTCGGCTCGGCGGAGACCCAGTACTTC. Drawing the rest from reference TRBV7-7 and TRBJ2-5, the complete variable domain is GAGVSQSPRYKVTKRGQDVTLRCDPISSHATLYWYQQALGQGPEFLTYFNYEAQPDKSGLPSDRFSAERPEGSISTLTIQRTEQRDSAMYRCASSLGSFVGSAETQYFGPGTRLLVL.